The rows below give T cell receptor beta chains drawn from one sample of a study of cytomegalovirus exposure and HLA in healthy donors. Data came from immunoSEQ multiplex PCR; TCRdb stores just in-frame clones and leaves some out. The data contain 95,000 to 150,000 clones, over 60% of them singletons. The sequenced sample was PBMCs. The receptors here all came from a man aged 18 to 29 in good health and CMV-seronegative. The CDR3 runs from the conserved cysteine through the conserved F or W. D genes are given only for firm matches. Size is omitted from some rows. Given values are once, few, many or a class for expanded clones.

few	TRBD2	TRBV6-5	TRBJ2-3	TGTGCCAGCAGTCTGCTAGCGGGGGTGACAGATACGCAGTATTTT	CASSLLAGVTDTQYF
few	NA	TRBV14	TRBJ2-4	TGTGCCAGCAGCCAAGCGACAGGCCTAGCCAAAAACATTCAGTACTTC	CASSQATGLAKNIQYF
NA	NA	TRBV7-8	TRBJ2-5	TGTGCCAGCAGCGAAGGTAATTCGACTTCACAAGAGACCCAGTACTTC	CASSEGNSTSQETQYF
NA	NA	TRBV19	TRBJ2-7	TGTGCCAGTAGTCCTATAACAGGTTCCGAGCAGTACTTC	CASSPITGSEQYF
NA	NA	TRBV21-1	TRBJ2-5	TGTGCCAGCAGCAAAAGTGACGGCAGGGGCTGTGGGACCCAGTACTTC	CASSKSDGRGCGTQYF
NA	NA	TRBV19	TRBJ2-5	TGTGCCAGTAGTAGCGGGGAGACCCAGTACTTC	CASSSGETQYF
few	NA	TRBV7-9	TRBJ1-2	TGTGCCAGCAGCCAGCCCGGGGGCTACACCTTC	CASSQPGGYTF
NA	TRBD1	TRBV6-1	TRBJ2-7	TGTGCCAGCAGTGAACGGACAGGGCCCTACGAGCAGTACTTC	CASSERTGPYEQYF
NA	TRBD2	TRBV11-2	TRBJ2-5	TGTGCCAGCAGTTACACGGGACTAGCGGAAGAGACCCAGTACTTC	CASSYTGLAEETQYF
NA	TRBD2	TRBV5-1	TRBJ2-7	TGCGCCAGCAGCCCGGGACTAGCGGACTCCTACGAGCAGTACTTC	CASSPGLADSYEQYF
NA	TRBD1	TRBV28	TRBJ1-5	TGTGCCAGCAGTTTCCCCGGGACAGGGGGTCAGCCCCAGCATTTT	CASSFPGTGGQPQHF
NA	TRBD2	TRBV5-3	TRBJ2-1	TGTGCCAGAAATATGGGGCTAGCGGGAGGCTGCTGGGGGTACAATGAGCAGTTCTTC	CARNMGLAGGCWGYNEQFF
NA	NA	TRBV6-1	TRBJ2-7	TGTGCCAGCATCCGATGGGCGGGAACCTACGAGCAGTACTTC	CASIRWAGTYEQYF
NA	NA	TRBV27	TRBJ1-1	TGTGCCAGCAAATACTCGCAGGGGAACACTGAAGCTTTCTTT	CASKYSQGNTEAFF
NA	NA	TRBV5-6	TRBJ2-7	TGTGCCAGCAGCCGGGAGCGGTACGAGCAGTACTTC	CASSRERYEQYF
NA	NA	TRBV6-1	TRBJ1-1	TGTGCCAGCCGGACAGTGAACACTGAAGCTTTCTTT	CASRTVNTEAFF
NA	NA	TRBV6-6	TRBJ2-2	TGTGCCAGCAGTTTAGGGGGTGGAGAAGCCGGGGAGCTGTTTTTT	CASSLGGGEAGELFF
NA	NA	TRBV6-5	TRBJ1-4	TGTGCCAGCAGTAGAAGCAGGGGTAATGAAAAACTGTTTTTT	CASSRSRGNEKLFF
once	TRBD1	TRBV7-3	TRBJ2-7	TGTGCCAGCAGCCCCCGGGACAGGGCTTCCTACGAGCAGTACTTC	CASSPRDRASYEQYF
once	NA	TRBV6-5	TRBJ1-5	TGTGCCAGCAGTACCTCGGGGGGGCGTCAGCCCCAGCATTTT	CASSTSGGRQPQHF
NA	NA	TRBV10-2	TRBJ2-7	TGCGCCAGCAGTGAGGCAGCGCGTTACGAGCAGTACTTC	CASSEAARYEQYF
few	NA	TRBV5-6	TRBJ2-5	TGTGCCAGCAGCTTGGAGCAGCGTTTTGGGGAGACCCAGTACTTC	CASSLEQRFGETQYF
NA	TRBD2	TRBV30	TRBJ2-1	TGTGCCTGGAGAATAGCGGGAGGGAATGAGCAGTTCTTC	CAWRIAGGNEQFF
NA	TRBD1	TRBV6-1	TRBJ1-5	TGTGCCAGCAGAGACAGGGTTGAGCAGCCCCAGCATTTT	CASRDRVEQPQHF
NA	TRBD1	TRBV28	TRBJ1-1	TGTGCCAGCAGTTCTCCGGGACAGCCCATGAACACTGAAGCTTTCTTT	CASSSPGQPMNTEAFF
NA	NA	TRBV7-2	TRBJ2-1	TGTGCCAGCAGCTTAGACCGGGTATCCTACAATGAGCAGTTCTTC	CASSLDRVSYNEQFF
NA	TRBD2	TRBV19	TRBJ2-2	TGTGCCAGTAGTATAGAGGGACTAGCTACCGGGGAGCTGTTTTTT	CASSIEGLATGELFF
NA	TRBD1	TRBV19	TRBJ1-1	TGTGCCAGTACCGGGACAGTTTTGAACACTGAAGCTTTCTTT	CASTGTVLNTEAFF
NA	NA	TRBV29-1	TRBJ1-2	TGCAGCGCCCGTAGCGACTATGGCTACACCTTC	CSARSDYGYTF
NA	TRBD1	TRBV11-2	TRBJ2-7	TGTGCCAGCAGCCCCCGGGACAGCTCAGGGGGCTACGAGCAGTACTTC	CASSPRDSSGGYEQYF
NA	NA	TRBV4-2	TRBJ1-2	TGTGCCAGCAGCCAAGCGGGGGGGTTGGACTATGGCTACACCTTC	CASSQAGGLDYGYTF
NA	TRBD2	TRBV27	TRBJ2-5	TGTGCCAGCAGTTTATATGGGACTAGGCAAGAGACCCAGTACTTC	CASSLYGTRQETQYF
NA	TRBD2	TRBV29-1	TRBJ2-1	TGCAGCGGTAGACTAGCGGGAGGGCCTTACAATGAGCAGTTCTTC	CSGRLAGGPYNEQFF
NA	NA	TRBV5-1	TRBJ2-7	TGCGCCAGCAGCTTGTCTGCGGGCCGCTCCTACGAGCAGTACTTC	CASSLSAGRSYEQYF
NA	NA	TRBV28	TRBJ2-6	TGTGCCAGCAGTTTATCACTGGCTGGGGCCAACGTCCTGACTTTC	CASSLSLAGANVLTF
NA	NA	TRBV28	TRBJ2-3	TGTGCCAGCTCTCTCCCAGGCACAGATACGCAGTATTTT	CASSLPGTDTQYF
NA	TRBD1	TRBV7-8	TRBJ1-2	TGTGCCAGCAGCCTCCGACCCGGGACAGGGATCTACGGCTACACCTTC	CASSLRPGTGIYGYTF
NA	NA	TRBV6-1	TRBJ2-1	TGTGCCAGCGGGGGGTTCATCCGAGTTGTGTTCTTC	CASGGFIRVVFF
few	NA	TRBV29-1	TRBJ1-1	TGCAGCGTGGGGGGGATCGGCAACACTGAAGCTTTCTTT	CSVGGIGNTEAFF
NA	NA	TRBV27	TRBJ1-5	TGTGCCAGCAGTCCCCAGATATATCAGCCCCAGCATTTT	CASSPQIYQPQHF
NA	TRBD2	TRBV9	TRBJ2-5	TGTGCCAGCAGCGACAAAGCGGGGGGGCAAGAGACCCAGTACTTC	CASSDKAGGQETQYF
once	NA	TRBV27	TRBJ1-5	TGTGCCAGCAGTTTATCAGGGAGGTTTGAGCCCCAGCATTTT	CASSLSGRFEPQHF
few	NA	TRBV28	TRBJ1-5	TGTGCCAGCACCCCGGGATTAGGGCCCCAGCATTTT	CASTPGLGPQHF
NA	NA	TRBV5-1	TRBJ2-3	TGCGCCAGCAGCTTGGTCGGGGTTAGCACAGATACGCAGTATTTT	CASSLVGVSTDTQYF
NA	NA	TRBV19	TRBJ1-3	TGTGCTAATACACAGTTTAACTCTGGAAACACCATATATTTT	CANTQFNSGNTIYF
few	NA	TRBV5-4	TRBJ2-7	TGTGCCAGCAGCTTGGATAGGAGAGAGCAGTACTTC	CASSLDRREQYF
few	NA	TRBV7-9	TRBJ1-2	TGTGCCAGCAGCCCAGCGGGGGGTTCAAGATTAATTAACTATGGCTACACCTTC	CASSPAGGSRLINYGYTF